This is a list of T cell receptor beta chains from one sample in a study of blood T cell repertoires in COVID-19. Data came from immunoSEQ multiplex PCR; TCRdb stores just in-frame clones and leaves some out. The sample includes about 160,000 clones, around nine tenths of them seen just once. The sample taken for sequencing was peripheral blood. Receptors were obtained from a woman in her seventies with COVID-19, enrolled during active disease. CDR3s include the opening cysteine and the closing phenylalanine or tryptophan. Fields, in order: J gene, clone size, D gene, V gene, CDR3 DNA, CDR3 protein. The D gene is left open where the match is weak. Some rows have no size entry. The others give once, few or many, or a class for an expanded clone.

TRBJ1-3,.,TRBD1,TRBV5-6,TGTGCCAGCAGCTGGGGGACAGCCTCTGGAAACACCATATATTTT,CASSWGTASGNTIYF
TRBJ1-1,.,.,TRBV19,TGTGCCAGTACCAAGGGGCAGTCCGAAGCTTTCTTT,CASTKGQSEAFF
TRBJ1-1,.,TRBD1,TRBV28,TGTGCCAGCAGTTTGGGGGACAGGGAGAACACTGAAGCTTTCTTT,CASSLGDRENTEAFF
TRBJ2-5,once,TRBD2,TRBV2,TGTGCCAGCAGTATCGGGGGGGAGACCCAGTACTTC,CASSIGGETQYF
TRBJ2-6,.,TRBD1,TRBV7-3,TGTGCCAGCAGCCCCAATCCGGGGACAGGGTTAACTGGGGCCAACGTCCTGACTTTC,CASSPNPGTGLTGANVLTF
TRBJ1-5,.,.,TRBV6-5,TGTGCCAGCAGGAAGGACAGTAATCAGCCCCAGCATTTT,CASRKDSNQPQHF
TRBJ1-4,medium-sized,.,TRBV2,TGTGCCAGCATTCTGGACAAAAATGAAAAACTGTTTTTT,CASILDKNEKLFF
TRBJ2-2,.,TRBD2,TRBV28,TGTGCCAGCAAACTAGCGGGGGTGAACACCGGGGAGCTGTTTTTT,CASKLAGVNTGELFF
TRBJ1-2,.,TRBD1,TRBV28,TGTGCCAGCAGCCGAGACAGGGACTATGGCTACACCTTC,CASSRDRDYGYTF
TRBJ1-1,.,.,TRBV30,TGTGCTCGGAGCCAGGGGCACCTTAACACTGAAGCTTTCTTT,CARSQGHLNTEAFF
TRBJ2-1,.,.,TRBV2,TGTGCCAGCAGACGAGCGTACAATGAGCAGTTCTTC,CASRRAYNEQFF
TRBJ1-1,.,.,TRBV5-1,TGCGCCAGCAGCTCCCGGGGGGAGACTGAAGCTTTCTTT,CASSSRGETEAFF
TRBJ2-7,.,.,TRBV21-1,TGTGCCAGCAGCAAAGTCGGCCTAGCGGGGAGGTACGAGCAGTACTTC,CASSKVGLAGRYEQYF
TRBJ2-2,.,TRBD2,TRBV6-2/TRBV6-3,TGTGCCAGCAGTCGGGGACTAGCGGTGGACACCGGGGAGCTGTTTTTT,CASSRGLAVDTGELFF
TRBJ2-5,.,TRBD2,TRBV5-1,TGCGCCAGCAGCCCCCGGGAGGTTTACGAGACCCAGTACTTC,CASSPREVYETQYF
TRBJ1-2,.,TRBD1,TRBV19,TGTGCCAGTAGTGTCGGACAGGGGAGCCCTTCCTATGGCTACACCTTC,CASSVGQGSPSYGYTF
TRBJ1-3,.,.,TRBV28,TGTGCCAGCAGTCAGATTAGGGACTCGAGGCCTGGAAACACCATATATTTT,CASSQIRDSRPGNTIYF
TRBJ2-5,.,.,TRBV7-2,TGTGCCAGCAGCCTAAGCCTAGGGAGTAGGAAGACCCAGTACTTC,CASSLSLGSRKTQYF
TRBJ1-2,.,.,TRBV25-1,TGTGCCAGCAGTGCCGCCGGCGGCGTTGACTATGGCTACACCTTC,CASSAAGGVDYGYTF
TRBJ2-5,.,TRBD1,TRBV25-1,TGTGCCAGCAGTGACCTTTGGACAGGGGGCCGGGAGACCCAGTACTTC,CASSDLWTGGRETQYF
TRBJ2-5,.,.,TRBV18,TGTGCCAGCTCACCTTTACAGGGAAAACAAGAGACCCAGTACTTC,CASSPLQGKQETQYF
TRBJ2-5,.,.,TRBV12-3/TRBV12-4,TGTGCCAGCAGTTTCAGGGGCCGGGAGACCCAGTACTTC,CASSFRGRETQYF
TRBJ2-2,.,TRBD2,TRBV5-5,TGTGCCAGCAGCTTGGACAGAGAGAGCGGGGGGGCCCCCGGGGAGCTGTTTTTT,CASSLDRESGGAPGELFF
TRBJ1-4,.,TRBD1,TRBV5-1,TGCGCCAGCAGCTGGGGGGACAGGGGAAACGAAAAACTGTTTTTT,CASSWGDRGNEKLFF
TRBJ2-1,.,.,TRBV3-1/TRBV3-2,TGTGCCAGCAGCCAATACAGACAGTACAATGAGCAGTTCTTC,CASSQYRQYNEQFF
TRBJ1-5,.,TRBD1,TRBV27,TGTGCCAGCAGTTCGGGACAGGGAAGCAATCAGCCCCAGCATTTT,CASSSGQGSNQPQHF
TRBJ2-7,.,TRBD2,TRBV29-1,TGCAGCGTTGAAGATCAGCGGGGGGTGAACTACGAGCAGTACTTC,CSVEDQRGVNYEQYF
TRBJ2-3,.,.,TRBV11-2,TGTGCCAGCAGCCTTGTAAGGGGATACCGCACAGATACGCAGTATTTT,CASSLVRGYRTDTQYF
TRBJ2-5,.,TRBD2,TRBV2,TGTGCCAGCAACCCGGGACTAGCGGGCCGAGAGACCCAGTACTTC,CASNPGLAGRETQYF
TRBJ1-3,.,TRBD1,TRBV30,TGTGCCTGGAGGCGTCCGGGACAGGGGCTTCTTTCTGGAAACACCATATATTTT,CAWRRPGQGLLSGNTIYF
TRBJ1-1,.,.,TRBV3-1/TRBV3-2,TGTGCCAGCAGCCAAGTCCCCCTTCGGGGTTTGAGCACTGAAGCTTTCTTT,CASSQVPLRGLSTEAFF
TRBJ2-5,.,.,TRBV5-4,TGTGCCAGCAGCTTGAGGGATTGGGAGAAAGAGACCCAGTACTTC,CASSLRDWEKETQYF
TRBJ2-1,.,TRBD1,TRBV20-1,TGCAGTGCTAGTGGGCAGGGGGCCTACAATGAGCAGTTCTTC,CSASGQGAYNEQFF
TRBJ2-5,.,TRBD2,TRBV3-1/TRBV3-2,TGTGCCAGCACCCAGTCTAGCGGGACCCTACCCACCACCCAGTACTTC,CASTQSSGTLPTTQYF
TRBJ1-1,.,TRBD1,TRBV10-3,TGTGCCATCAGACGGACAGGGGGATTGAACACTGAAGCTTTCTTT,CAIRRTGGLNTEAFF
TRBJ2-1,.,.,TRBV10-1,TGCGCCAGCAGTGTGGGGACATCCTACAATGAGCAGTTCTTC,CASSVGTSYNEQFF